The rows below give T cell receptor beta chains drawn from one sample of a study of T-cell memory formation after mild COVID-19. TCRdb itself ran the 5' RACE reads through MiXCR, one entry per CDR3 protein. The sample has roughly 580,000 distinct CDR3 sequences; approximately 18% are singletons. Source material: PBMCs or a T cell subset sorted from them (not recorded which). Receptors originate from an adult woman who had mild COVID-19 (a few samples of this study predate the infection). Cell type and time point are not known. CDR3s include the opening cysteine and the closing phenylalanine or tryptophan. The D gene is left open where the match is weak. Clone size is not always given. Where it is, it says once, few, many or a class for expanded clones.

v_gene: TRBV6-2/TRBV6-3
j_gene: TRBJ2-7
d_gene: TRBD2
abundance: few
CDR3aa: CASSLPAGASYEQYF
CDR3nt: TGTGCCAGCAGTCTCCCAGCGGGAGCCTCCTACGAGCAGTACTTC

v_gene: TRBV27
j_gene: TRBJ2-7
d_gene: TRBD1
abundance: -
CDR3aa: CASAQGGGWGQYF
CDR3nt: TGTGCCAGCGCACAGGGGGGAGGTTGGGGGCAGTACTTC

v_gene: TRBV7-3
j_gene: TRBJ2-2
d_gene: -
abundance: -
CDR3aa: CASGEQGSVTGELFF
CDR3nt: TGTGCCAGCGGGGAACAGGGTAGTGTCACCGGGGAGCTGTTTTTT

v_gene: TRBV20-1
j_gene: TRBJ1-2
d_gene: TRBD1
abundance: -
CDR3aa: CSVRTGSYGYTF
CDR3nt: TGCAGCGTTAGGACAGGGAGTTATGGCTACACCTTC

v_gene: TRBV7-9
j_gene: TRBJ1-2
d_gene: -
abundance: -
CDR3aa: CASSIPFPASDYGYTF
CDR3nt: TGTGCCAGCAGCATTCCCTTTCCAGCCTCAGACTATGGCTACACCTTC

v_gene: TRBV5-6
j_gene: TRBJ2-7
d_gene: TRBD2
abundance: -
CDR3aa: CASSKLAGGTYEQYF
CDR3nt: TGTGCCAGCAGCAAACTAGCGGGGGGGACCTACGAGCAGTACTTC

v_gene: TRBV9
j_gene: TRBJ1-2
d_gene: TRBD1
abundance: few
CDR3aa: CASSARGTGNGYTF
CDR3nt: TGTGCCAGCAGCGCTCGCGGGACAGGGAATGGCTACACCTTC

v_gene: TRBV20-1
j_gene: TRBJ2-1
d_gene: TRBD2
abundance: few
CDR3aa: CSATRTSPYNEQFF
CDR3nt: TGCAGTGCTACTAGGACTAGCCCTTACAATGAGCAGTTCTTC

v_gene: TRBV5-1
j_gene: TRBJ2-1
d_gene: TRBD2
abundance: many
CDR3aa: CASSADLGGNEQFF
CDR3nt: TGCGCCAGCAGCGCGGACCTGGGGGGGAATGAGCAGTTCTTC

v_gene: TRBV7-2
j_gene: TRBJ1-6
d_gene: -
abundance: -
CDR3aa: CASRDRDTGPYNSPLHF
CDR3nt: TGTGCCAGTCGGGACCGGGACACCGGACCGTATAATTCACCCCTCCACTTT

v_gene: TRBV6-5
j_gene: TRBJ1-1
d_gene: TRBD1
abundance: -
CDR3aa: CASSYTGQGVTEAFF
CDR3nt: TGTGCCAGCAGTTACACGGGACAGGGAGTCACTGAAGCTTTCTTT

v_gene: TRBV25-1
j_gene: TRBJ1-6
d_gene: TRBD1
abundance: -
CDR3aa: CASRVGTENSPLHF
CDR3nt: TGTGCCAGCAGGGTGGGGACAGAGAATTCACCCCTCCACTTT

v_gene: TRBV12-3/TRBV12-4
j_gene: TRBJ2-7
d_gene: TRBD1
abundance: -
CDR3aa: CASRGTGGSYEQYF
CDR3nt: TGTGCCAGCAGAGGGACAGGAGGGTCCTACGAGCAGTACTTC

v_gene: TRBV7-2
j_gene: TRBJ2-7
d_gene: TRBD2
abundance: many
CDR3aa: CASSGGSTYEQYF
CDR3nt: TGTGCCAGCAGTGGCGGGAGTACATACGAGCAGTACTTC

v_gene: TRBV3-1
j_gene: TRBJ1-3
d_gene: -
abundance: few
CDR3aa: CASSQAGAGNTIYF
CDR3nt: TGTGCCAGCAGCCAAGCAGGGGCTGGAAACACCATATATTTT

v_gene: TRBV28
j_gene: TRBJ2-7
d_gene: TRBD1
abundance: few
CDR3aa: CASSRKQGVFSYEQYF
CDR3nt: TGTGCCAGCAGTCGGAAACAGGGGGTGTTCTCCTACGAGCAGTACTTC

v_gene: TRBV2
j_gene: TRBJ1-2
d_gene: -
abundance: few
CDR3aa: CASTRVSYGYTF
CDR3nt: TGTGCCAGCACTCGGGTTAGCTATGGCTACACCTTC